Shown below are 17 T cell receptor beta chains from a single sample sequenced in a study of blood T cell repertoires in COVID-19. This table comes from immunoSEQ multiplex PCR, and its TCRdb copy is limited to in-frame clones, with some not included. Of some 250,000 clones listed, roughly nine tenths are singletons. The source material was PBMCs or T cells enriched from blood (not recorded which). These TCRs come from a human donor in a cohort exposed to, infected with or recovered from COVID-19 (not recorded which). The donor label of this sample is uncertain.

The rearrangement links TRBV5-4 to TRBJ2-3; 12 bases agree with TRBD2. The CDR3 sequence is 16 residues long. V shed 1 base and J 6 bases; nucleotides not matched to a gene: 6. Germline CDR1 SGHNT, CDR2 YYREEE (reference sequence). The CDR3 bases are TGTGCCAGCAGCTTGAGGCTAGCGGGGGGGCTGGATACGCAGTATTTT. It specifies CASSLRLAGGLDTQYF.

A few counts support this clone. The chain links TRBV5-1 to TRBJ1-4; 9 nucleotides agree with TRBD1. Trimming took 4 bases from V and 7 from J; bases not matched to a gene: 11. This CDR3 contains 16 residues. Germline values: CDR1 SGHRS, CDR2 YFSETQ. CDR3 region: CASSLLGTGLTEKLFF. The CDR3 nucleotides read TGCGCCAGCAGCCTCCTGGGGACAGGGTTGACTGAAAAACTGTTTTTT.

The chain combines TRBV12-5 with TRBJ1-1; 7 positions match TRBD1. Germline V gene data show CDR1 as LGHNT and CDR2 as FRNRAP. The CDR3 runs 16 residues. Germline trimming cut 6 bases from V and 10 bases from J; bases unmatched to any gene: 20. CDR3 bases: TGTGCTAGTGGCCATGAGTCCCGGGACAGTCCAAGGGGAGCTTTCTTT. It codes for CASGHESRDSPRGAFF.

The chain employs TRBV3-1 (or the pseudogene TRBV3-2) and TRBJ2-3; 9 nucleotides match TRBD2. The CDR3 has 15 residues. The germline V gene has CDR1 LGHDT and CDR2 YNNKEL (reference sequence). J gave up 6 bases and V 1 base, and 5 bases lay outside the gene matches. CDR3 in amino acids: CASSQAGTSSDTQYF. CDR3 nucleotide sequence: TGTGCCAGCAGCCAAGCCGGGACTAGCAGCGATACGCAGTATTTT.

The gene calls are TRBV2 and TRBJ2-1; 10 nucleotides line up with TRBD2. Unmatched junction bases numbered 8, after V lost 3 bases and J lost 9 bases. Germline V gene data show CDR1 as SNHLY and CDR2 as FYNNEI. There are 15 residues in the CDR3. This CDR3 is CASSDVSGGGLEQFF. For the CDR3, the DNA is TGTGCCAGCAGTGACGTCAGCGGGGGGGGTCTTGAGCAGTTCTTC.

V gene TRBV4-3 combines with J gene TRBJ1-1; a weak D match, TRBD1 (5 bases). The CDR3 totals 15 residues. Germline V CDR1 and CDR2: LGHNA, YSLEER. Trimming removed 5 bases at V and 5 bases at J, with 18 bases between. The CDR3 loop reads CASSSQGGRGTEAFF. In DNA form, the CDR3 reads TGCGCCAGCAGCTCCCAGGGAGGGCGTGGTACTGAAGCTTTCTTT.

The rearrangement uses TRBV7-8 and TRBJ2-3, with TRBD2 as a possible D gene (5 bases). The CDR3 has 21 residues. Germline V CDR1 and CDR2: SGHVS, FQNEAQ. The V gene lost 2 bases and the J gene lost 0 bases, with 27 bases spanning the gap. The CDR3 loop is CASSLFVGRVGERSSTDTQYF. As DNA, the CDR3 is TGTGCCAGCAGCTTATTCGTCGGTAGGGTCGGAGAGCGGTCTAGCACAGATACGCAGTATTTT.

The chain is built from TRBV30 and TRBJ2-3, with D possibly being TRBD2 (7 bases). The V end lost 8 bases, the J end lost 5 bases, and 14 bases lay between the germline ends. This CDR3 contains 12 residues. CDR1 is GTSNPN, CDR2 SVGIG, per germline (reference sequence). The CDR3 DNA follows: TGTGCCCGCCGGGGGGCCGGAGATACGCAGTATTTT. Amino acid sequence: CARRGAGDTQYF.

The rearrangement links TRBV5-1 to TRBJ2-5; 7 bases match TRBD2. This CDR3 has 15 residues. Germline lookup yields CDR1 SGHRS and CDR2 YFSETQ. The V segment lost 4 bases and the J segment 2 bases; nucleotides outside the gene matches: 8. The chain's CDR3 is CASSTGLAVQETQYF. CDR3 in DNA: TGCGCCAGCAGCACGGGGCTAGCGGTACAAGAGACCCAGTACTTC.

The J gene is TRBJ1-6, the V gene TRBV6-1; TRBD1 might be the D (6 bases). The germline CDR1 and CDR2 sequences are MNHNS and SASEGT. This CDR3 has 15 residues. The ends were cut back, 2 bases at V and 9 bases at J, with 14 bases in the middle. CDR3 amino acids: CASSEWGAGGSPLHF. CDR3 DNA sequence: TGTGCCAGCAGTGAATGGGGGGCGGGGGGTTCACCCCTCCACTTT.

The chain links TRBV12-3 or TRBV12-4 to TRBJ1-2; D unclear. V was shortened by 3 bases and J by 5 bases, with 10 bases between the two germline ends. The CDR3 is 13 amino acids. The CDR3 DNA reads as TGTGCCAGCAGTTTCTTCGTTGAGTATGGCTACACCTTC. Amino acids: CASSFFVEYGYTF.

The chain is built from TRBV7-2 and TRBJ2-1; no firm D call. CDR3 length: 13 amino acids. With 1 base removed from V and 6 bases from J, the gap between germline ends came to 7 bases. Germline CDR1 and CDR2: SGHTA and FQGNSA. CDR3 nucleotide sequence: TGTGCCAGCAGCTTAGTGCGCCTCAATGAGCAGTTCTTC. Translation gives CASSLVRLNEQFF.

The rearrangement joins TRBV9 to TRBJ2-3; 9 bases agree with TRBD2. CDR1 and CDR2 from the germline V gene are SGDLS and YYNGEE. J lost 0 bases, V lost 2 bases, and 10 bases had no gene match. CDR3 length: 18 amino acids. The CDR3 spells CASSVTSGTTRSTDTQYF. The CDR3 bases are TGTGCCAGCAGCGTGACTAGCGGAACAACCCGAAGCACAGATACGCAGTATTTT.

The gene calls are TRBV25-1 and TRBJ2-7; D may be TRBD1 (5 bases). V dropped 2 bases and J dropped 6 bases, with 11 bases sitting between them. Germline values: CDR1 MGHDK, CDR2 SYGVNS. CDR3 length equals 13 residues. CDR3 in DNA: TGTGCCAGCAGTGAACCCAGGGCCCGCGAGCAGTACTTC. It specifies CASSEPRAREQYF.

The chain uses TRBV18 and TRBJ1-5, with D possibly being TRBD1 (5 bases). V gave up 4 bases and J gave up 0 bases, with 13 bases separating them. The CDR3 is 16 amino acids. Per the germline V gene, CDR1 is KGHSH and CDR2 is LQKENI. Here the CDR3 reads CASSRGRPDSNQPQHF. The CDR3 nucleotides read TGTGCCAGCTCACGGGGGAGGCCCGATAGCAATCAGCCCCAGCATTTT.

With respect to this clone: Other nucleotide sequences from this sample produce the same CDR3. The J gene is TRBJ2-7, the V gene TRBV18; 7 bases fit TRBD1. Looked up from germline, CDR1 is KGHSH and CDR2 is LQKENI. V lost 3 bases to trimming and J lost 3 bases; unmatched junction nucleotides: 2. This CDR3 contains 13 residues. The CDR3 sequence: CASSPDRSYEQYF. Written as DNA, the CDR3 is TGTGCCAGCTCACCGGACAGGAGCTACGAGCAGTACTTC.

This chain uses TRBV9 with TRBJ2-5; 8 bases match TRBD2. The CDR3 spans 16 residues. The V and J ends lost 0 bases and 1 base, in that order; junction bases with no gene match: 5. The germline V gene has CDR1 SGDLS and CDR2 YYNGEE. CDR3 region: CASSVAGSGGQETQYF. The CDR3 bases are TGTGCCAGCAGCGTAGCTGGGAGCGGGGGCCAAGAGACCCAGTACTTC.